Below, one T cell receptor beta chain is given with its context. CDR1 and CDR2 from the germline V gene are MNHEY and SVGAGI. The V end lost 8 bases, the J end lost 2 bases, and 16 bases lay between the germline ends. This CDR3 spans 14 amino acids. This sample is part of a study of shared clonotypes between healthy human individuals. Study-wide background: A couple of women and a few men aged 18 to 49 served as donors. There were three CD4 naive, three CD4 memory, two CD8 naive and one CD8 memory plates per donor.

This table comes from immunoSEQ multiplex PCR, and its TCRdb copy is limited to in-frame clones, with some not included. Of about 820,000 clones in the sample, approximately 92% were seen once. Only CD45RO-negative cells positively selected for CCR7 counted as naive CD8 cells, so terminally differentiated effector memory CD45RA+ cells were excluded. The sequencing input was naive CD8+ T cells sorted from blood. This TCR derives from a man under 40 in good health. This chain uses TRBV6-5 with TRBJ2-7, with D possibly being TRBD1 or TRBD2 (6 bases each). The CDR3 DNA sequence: TGTGCCAGCGCTAACAGGGAGGTTCCCTACGAGCAGTACTTC. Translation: CASANREVPYEQYF.